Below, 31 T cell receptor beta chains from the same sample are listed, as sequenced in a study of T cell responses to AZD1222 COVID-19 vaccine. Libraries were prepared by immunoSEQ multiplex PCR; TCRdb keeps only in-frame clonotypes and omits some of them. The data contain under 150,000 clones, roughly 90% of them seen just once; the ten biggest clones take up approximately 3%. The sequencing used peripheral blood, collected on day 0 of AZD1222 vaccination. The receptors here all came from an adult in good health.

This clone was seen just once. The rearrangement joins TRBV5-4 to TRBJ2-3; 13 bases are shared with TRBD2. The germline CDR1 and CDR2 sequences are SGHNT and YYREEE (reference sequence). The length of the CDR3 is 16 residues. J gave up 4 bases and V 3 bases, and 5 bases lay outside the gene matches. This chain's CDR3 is CASSSLLAGGPDTQYF. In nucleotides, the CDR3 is TGTGCCAGCAGCTCCCTACTAGCGGGGGGGCCAGATACGCAGTATTTT. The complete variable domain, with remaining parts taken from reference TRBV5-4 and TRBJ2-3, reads ETGVTQSPTHLIKTRGQQVTLRCSSQSGHNTVSWYQQALGQGPQFIFQYYREEENGRGNFPPRFSGLQFPNYSSELNVNALELDDSALYLCASSSLLAGGPDTQYFGPGTRLTVL.

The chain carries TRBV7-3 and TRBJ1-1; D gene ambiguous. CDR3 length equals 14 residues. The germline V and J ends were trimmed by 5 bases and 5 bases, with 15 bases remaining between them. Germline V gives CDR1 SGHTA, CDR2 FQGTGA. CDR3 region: CASSHPEVSTEAFF. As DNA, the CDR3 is TGTGCCAGCAGCCATCCCGAAGTTTCGACTGAAGCTTTCTTT.

The CDR3 here is CASLDRAFGEQYF. As DNA, the CDR3 is TGTGCCAGTCTTGACAGGGCCTTTGGCGAGCAGTACTTC. The chain recombines TRBV12-3 or TRBV12-4 with TRBJ2-7; 7 bases agree with TRBD1. V trimming: 9 bases; J trimming: 6 bases; junction bases outside the gene matches: 11. This CDR3 comprises 13 residues.

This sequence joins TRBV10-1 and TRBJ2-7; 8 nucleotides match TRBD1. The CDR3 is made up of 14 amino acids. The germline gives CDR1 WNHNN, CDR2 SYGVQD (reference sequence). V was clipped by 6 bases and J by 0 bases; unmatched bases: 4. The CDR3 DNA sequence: TGCGCCAGCAGAGGGACAGGTATCTCCTACGAGCAGTACTTC. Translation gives CASRGTGISYEQYF.

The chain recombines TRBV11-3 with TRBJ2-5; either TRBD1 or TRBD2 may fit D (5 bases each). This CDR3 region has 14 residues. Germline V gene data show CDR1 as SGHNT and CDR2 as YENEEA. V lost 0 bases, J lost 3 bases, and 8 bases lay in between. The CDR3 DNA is TGTGCCAGCAGCTTAGACCGGGGCGAAGAGACCCAGTACTTC. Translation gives CASSLDRGEETQYF.

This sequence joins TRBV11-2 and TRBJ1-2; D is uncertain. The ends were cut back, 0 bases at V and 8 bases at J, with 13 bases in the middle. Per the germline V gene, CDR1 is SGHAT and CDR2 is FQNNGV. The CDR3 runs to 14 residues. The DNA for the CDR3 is TGTGCCAGCAGCTTAGATCAAGGAGGGAGAGGCTACACCTTC. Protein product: CASSLDQGGRGYTF.

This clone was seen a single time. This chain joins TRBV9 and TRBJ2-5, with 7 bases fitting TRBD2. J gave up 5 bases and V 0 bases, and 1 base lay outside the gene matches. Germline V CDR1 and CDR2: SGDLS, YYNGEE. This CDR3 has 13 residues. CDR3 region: CASSVVGGETQYF. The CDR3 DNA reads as TGTGCCAGCAGCGTAGTGGGGGGGGAGACCCAGTACTTC.

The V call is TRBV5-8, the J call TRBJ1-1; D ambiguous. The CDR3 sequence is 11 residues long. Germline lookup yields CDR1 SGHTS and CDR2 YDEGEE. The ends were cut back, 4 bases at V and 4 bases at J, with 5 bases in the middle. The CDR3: CASSPGTEAFF. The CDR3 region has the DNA TGTGCCAGCAGCCCGGGCACTGAAGCTTTCTTT. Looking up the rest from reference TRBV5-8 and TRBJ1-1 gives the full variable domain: EAGVTQSPTHLIKTRGQQATLRCSPISGHTSVYWYQQALGLGLQFLLWYDEGEERNRGNFPPRFSGRQFPNYSSELNVNALELEDSALYLCASSPGTEAFFGQGTRLTVV.

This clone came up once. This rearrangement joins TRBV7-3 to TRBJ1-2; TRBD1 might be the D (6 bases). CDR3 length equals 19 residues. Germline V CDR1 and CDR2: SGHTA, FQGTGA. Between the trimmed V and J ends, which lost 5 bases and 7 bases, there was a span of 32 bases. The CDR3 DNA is TGTGCCAGCAGCCGAGGACCACTACGACAGGCCTATCTGGCGAGTGGCTACACCTTC. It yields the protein CASSRGPLRQAYLASGYTF.

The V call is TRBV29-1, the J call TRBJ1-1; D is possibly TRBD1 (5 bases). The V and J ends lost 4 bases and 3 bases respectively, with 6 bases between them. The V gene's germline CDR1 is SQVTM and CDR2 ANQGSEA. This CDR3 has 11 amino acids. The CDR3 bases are TGCAGCGTTGTGGGGGACACTGAAGCTTTCTTT. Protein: CSVVGDTEAFF.

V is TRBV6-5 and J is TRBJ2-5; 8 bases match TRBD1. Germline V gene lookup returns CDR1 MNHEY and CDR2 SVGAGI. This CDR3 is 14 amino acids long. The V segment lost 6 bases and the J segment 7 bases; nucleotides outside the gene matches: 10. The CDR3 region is CASRGHRGIGTQYF. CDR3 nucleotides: TGTGCCAGCAGGGGGCACAGGGGGATAGGGACCCAGTACTTC.

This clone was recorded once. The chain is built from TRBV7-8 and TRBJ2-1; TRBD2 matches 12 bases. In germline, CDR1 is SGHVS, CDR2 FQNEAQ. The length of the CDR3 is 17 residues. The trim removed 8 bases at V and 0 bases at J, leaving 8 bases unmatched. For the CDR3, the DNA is TGTGCCAGCCGGGGGACTAGCGGGTCTAGCTCCTACAATGAGCAGTTCTTC. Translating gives CASRGTSGSSSYNEQFF. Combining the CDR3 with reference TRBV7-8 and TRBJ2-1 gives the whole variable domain GAGVSQSPRYKVAKRGQDVALRCDPISGHVSLFWYQQALGQGPEFLTYFQNEAQLDKSGLPSDRFFAERPEGSVSTLKIQRTQQEDSAVYLCASRGTSGSSSYNEQFFGPGTRLTVL.

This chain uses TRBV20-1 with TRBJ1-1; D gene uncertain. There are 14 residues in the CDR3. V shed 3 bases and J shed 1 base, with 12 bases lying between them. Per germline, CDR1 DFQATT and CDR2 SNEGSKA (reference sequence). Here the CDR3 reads CSASFLRQNTEAFF. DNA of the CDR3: TGCAGTGCTAGTTTCCTAAGACAGAACACTGAAGCTTTCTTT.

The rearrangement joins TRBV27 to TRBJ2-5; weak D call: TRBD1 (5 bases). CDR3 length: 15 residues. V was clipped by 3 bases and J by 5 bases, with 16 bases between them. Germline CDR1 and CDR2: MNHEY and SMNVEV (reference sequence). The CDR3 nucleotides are TGTGCCAGCAGTTTGTGGGGCATAGCTATGGAGACCCAGTACTTC. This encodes CASSLWGIAMETQYF.

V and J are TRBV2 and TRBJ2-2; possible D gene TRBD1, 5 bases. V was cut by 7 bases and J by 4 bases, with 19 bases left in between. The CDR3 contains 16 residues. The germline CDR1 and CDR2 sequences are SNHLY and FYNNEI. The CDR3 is CASKDQGTLFTGELFF. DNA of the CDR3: TGTGCCAGCAAGGACCAGGGTACCCTATTCACCGGGGAGCTGTTTTTT.

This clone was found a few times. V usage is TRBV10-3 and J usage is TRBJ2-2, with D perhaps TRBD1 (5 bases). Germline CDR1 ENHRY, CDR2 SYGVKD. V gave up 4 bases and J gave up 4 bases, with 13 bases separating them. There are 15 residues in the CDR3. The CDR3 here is CAISGAGQPTGELFF. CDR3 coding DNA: TGTGCCATCAGTGGGGCTGGACAACCCACCGGGGAGCTGTTTTTT.

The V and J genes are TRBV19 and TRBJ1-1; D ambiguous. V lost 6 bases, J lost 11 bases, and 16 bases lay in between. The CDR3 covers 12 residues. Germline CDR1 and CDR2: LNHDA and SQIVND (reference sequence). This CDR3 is CASSLLDYGAFF. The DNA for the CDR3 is TGTGCCAGTAGCCTCCTCGACTATGGGGCTTTCTTT.

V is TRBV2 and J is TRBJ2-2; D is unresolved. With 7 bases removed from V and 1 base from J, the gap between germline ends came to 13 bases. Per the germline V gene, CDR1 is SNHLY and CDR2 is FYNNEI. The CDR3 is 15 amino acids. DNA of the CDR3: TGTGCCAGCAAATACGGCCTAGTGAACACCGGGGAGCTGTTTTTT. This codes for CASKYGLVNTGELFF.

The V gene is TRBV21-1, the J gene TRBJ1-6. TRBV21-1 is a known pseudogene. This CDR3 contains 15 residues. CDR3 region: CASIARQNYNSPLHF. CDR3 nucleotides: TGTGCCAGCATAGCCAGACAAAACTATAATTCACCCCTCCACTTT.

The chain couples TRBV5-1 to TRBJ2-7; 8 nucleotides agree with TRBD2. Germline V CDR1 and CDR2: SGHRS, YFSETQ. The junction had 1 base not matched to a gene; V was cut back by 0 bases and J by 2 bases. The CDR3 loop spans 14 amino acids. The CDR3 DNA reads TGCGCCAGCAGCTTGGCGGGAGGGCCCTACGAGCAGTACTTC. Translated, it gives CASSLAGGPYEQYF. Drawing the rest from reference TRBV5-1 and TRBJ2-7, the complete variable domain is KAGVTQTPRYLIKTRGQQVTLSCSPISGHRSVSWYQQTPGQGLQFLFEYFSETQRNKGNFPGRFSGRQFSNSRSEMNVSTLELGDSALYLCASSLAGGPYEQYFGPGTRLTVT.

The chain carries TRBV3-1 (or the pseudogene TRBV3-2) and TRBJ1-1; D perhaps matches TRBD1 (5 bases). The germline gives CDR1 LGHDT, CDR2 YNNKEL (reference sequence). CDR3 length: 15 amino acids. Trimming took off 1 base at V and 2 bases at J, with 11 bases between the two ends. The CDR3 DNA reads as TGTGCCAGCAGCCAAGTCCTACAGGTTAACACTGAAGCTTTCTTT. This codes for CASSQVLQVNTEAFF.

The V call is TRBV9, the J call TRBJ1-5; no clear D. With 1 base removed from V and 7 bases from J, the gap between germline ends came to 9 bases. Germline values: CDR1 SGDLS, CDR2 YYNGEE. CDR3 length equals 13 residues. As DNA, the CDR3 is TGTGCCAGCAGCGTAAGTCCGGGACAGCCCCAGCATTTT. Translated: CASSVSPGQPQHF.

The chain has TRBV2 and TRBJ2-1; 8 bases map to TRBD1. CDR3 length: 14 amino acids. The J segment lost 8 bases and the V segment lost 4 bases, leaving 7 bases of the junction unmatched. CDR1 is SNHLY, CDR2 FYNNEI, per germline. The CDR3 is CASSVETGADEQFF. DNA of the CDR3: TGTGCCAGCAGTGTGGAGACAGGGGCAGATGAGCAGTTCTTC.

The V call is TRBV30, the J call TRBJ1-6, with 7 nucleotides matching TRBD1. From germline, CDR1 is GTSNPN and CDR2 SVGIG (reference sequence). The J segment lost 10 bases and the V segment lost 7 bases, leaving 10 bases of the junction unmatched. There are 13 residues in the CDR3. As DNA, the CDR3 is TGTGCCTCCTCGACAGGGATAAGGTCACCCCTCCACTTT. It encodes CASSTGIRSPLHF.

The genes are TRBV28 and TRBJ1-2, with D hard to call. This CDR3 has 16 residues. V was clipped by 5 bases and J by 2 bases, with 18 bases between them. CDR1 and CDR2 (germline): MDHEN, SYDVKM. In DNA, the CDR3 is TGTGCCAGCAGTCCCCTCTCTATTCGTTTGAACTATGGCTACACCTTC. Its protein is CASSPLSIRLNYGYTF.

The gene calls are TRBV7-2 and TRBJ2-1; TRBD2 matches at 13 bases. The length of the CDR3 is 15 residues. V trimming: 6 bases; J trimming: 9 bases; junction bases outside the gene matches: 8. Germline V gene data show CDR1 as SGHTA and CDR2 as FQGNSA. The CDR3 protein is CASRSTSGGAREQFF. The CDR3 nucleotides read TGTGCCAGCAGGTCCACTAGCGGGGGGGCGCGTGAGCAGTTCTTC.

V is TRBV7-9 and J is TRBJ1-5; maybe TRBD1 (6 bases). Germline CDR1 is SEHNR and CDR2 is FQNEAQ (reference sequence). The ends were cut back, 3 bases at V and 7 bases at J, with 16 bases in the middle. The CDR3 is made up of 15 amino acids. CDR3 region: CASSFLSGVEQPQHF. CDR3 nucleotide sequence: TGTGCCAGCAGCTTTTTGTCAGGGGTGGAACAGCCCCAGCATTTT.

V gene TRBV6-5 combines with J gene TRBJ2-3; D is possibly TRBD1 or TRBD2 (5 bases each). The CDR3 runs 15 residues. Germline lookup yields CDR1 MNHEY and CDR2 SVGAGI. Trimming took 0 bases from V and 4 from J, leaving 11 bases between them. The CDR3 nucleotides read TGTGCCAGCAGTTACTCCAGCTTGGGGGCAGATACGCAGTATTTT. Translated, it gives CASSYSSLGADTQYF.

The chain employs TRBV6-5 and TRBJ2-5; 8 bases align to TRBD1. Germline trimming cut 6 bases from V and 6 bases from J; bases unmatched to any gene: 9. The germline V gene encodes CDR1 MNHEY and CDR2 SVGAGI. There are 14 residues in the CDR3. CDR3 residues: CASRPTGAPKTQYF. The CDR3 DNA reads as TGTGCCAGCAGGCCGACAGGGGCGCCTAAGACCCAGTACTTC.

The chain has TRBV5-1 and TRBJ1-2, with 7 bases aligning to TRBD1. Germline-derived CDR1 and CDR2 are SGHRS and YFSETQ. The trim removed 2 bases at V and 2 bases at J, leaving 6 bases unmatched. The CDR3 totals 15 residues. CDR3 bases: TGCGCCAGCAGCTTTGGGGGGACAGAGAACTATGGCTACACCTTC. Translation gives CASSFGGTENYGYTF.

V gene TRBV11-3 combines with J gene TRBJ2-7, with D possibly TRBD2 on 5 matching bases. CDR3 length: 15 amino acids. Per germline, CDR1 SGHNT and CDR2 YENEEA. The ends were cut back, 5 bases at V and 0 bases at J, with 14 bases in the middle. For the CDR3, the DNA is TGTGCCAGCAGCAGAACCGGGGTGGTCTCCTACGAGCAGTACTTC. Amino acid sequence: CASSRTGVVSYEQYF.